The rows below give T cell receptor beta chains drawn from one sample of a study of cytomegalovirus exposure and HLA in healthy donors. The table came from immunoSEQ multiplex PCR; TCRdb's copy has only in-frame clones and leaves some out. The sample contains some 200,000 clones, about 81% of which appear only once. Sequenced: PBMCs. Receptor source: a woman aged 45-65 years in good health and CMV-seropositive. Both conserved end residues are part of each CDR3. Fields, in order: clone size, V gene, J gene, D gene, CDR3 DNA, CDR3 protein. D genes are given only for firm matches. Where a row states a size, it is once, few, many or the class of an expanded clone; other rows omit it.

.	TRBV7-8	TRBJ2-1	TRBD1	TGTGCCAGCAGCTTACTCAGTAAGGGGGCCCACAATGAGCAGTTCTTC	CASSLLSKGAHNEQFF
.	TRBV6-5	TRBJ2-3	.	TGTGCCAGCAGTTACCGGGTGCTAGCGCCAGAGGGGACGCAGTATTTT	CASSYRVLAPEGTQYF
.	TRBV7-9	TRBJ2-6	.	TGTGCCAGCAGCTTAGCTAGTTCTGGGGCCAACGTCCTGACTTTC	CASSLASSGANVLTF
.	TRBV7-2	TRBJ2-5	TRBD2	TGTGCCAGCAGCTACAGGACTAGCGGTGGGGATGAGACCCAGTACTTC	CASSYRTSGGDETQYF
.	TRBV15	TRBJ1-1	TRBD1	TGTGCCACCGCTCAATCCGGGACAGGGGTCACTGAAGCTTTCTTT	CATAQSGTGVTEAFF
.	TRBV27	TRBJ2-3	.	TGTGCCAGCAGTCAAGAGTTTCCAGATACGCAGTATTTT	CASSQEFPDTQYF
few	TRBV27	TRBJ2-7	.	TGTGCCAGCAGTCCACCGAATCTAGCGAACGAGCAGTACTTC	CASSPPNLANEQYF
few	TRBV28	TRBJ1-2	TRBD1	TGTGCCATCTCAGACAGGGCCAAGGACGGCTACACCTTC	CAISDRAKDGYTF
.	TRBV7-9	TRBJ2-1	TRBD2	TGTGCCAGCAGGGAACTAGCGGGTTCCTACAATGAGCAGTTCTTC	CASRELAGSYNEQFF
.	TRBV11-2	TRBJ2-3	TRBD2	TGTGCCAGCAGCACCCAGAGTGGACTAGCGGGAACAGATACGCAGTATTTT	CASSTQSGLAGTDTQYF
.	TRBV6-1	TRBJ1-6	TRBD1	TGTGCCAGCAGTATAGACAGGGAGGTTTCACCCCTCCACTTT	CASSIDREVSPLHF
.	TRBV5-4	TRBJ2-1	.	TGTGCCAGCAGCTTGGTTGCGAGTGAGCAGTTCTTC	CASSLVASEQFF
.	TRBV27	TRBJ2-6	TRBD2	TGTGTCAGCAGTCCGGGGACTAGCGGGAGGGGAACTTTTTGGGCCAACGTCCTGACTTTC	CVSSPGTSGRGTFWANVLTF
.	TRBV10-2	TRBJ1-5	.	TGCGCCAGCAGTGATAGTCAGGGCAATCAGCCCCAGCATTTT	CASSDSQGNQPQHF
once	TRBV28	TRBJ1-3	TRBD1	TGTGCCAGCAGTTCTATCAAAAGGGGACAGTATGGAAACACCATATATTTT	CASSSIKRGQYGNTIYF
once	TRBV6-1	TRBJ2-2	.	TGTGCCAGCAGACTACAGGAACTAACCGGGGAGCTGTTTTTT	CASRLQELTGELFF
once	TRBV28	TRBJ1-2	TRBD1	TGTGCCAGCAGTTTGACAGGGGGCGACTATGGCTACACCTTC	CASSLTGGDYGYTF
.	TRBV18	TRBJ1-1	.	TGTGCCAGCTCACCCGAAGGACACCTGAACACTGAAGCTTTCTTT	CASSPEGHLNTEAFF
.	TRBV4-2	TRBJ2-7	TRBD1	TGTGCCAGCAGCCGGACAGGGGACTACGAGCAGTACTTC	CASSRTGDYEQYF
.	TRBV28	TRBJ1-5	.	TGTGCCAGCAGGGACGCGGGGCTCGGAAGCAATCAGCCCCAGCATTTT	CASRDAGLGSNQPQHF
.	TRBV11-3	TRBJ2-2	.	TGTGCCAGCAGTCAACAGGGCGGGGAGCTGTTTTTT	CASSQQGGELFF
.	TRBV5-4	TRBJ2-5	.	TGTGCCAGCAGCTTGGGTCTCAGGCAGGGTGAGACCCAGTACTTC	CASSLGLRQGETQYF
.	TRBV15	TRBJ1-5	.	TGTGCCACCAGCGAAAGGCGGAAACAGCCCCAGCATTTT	CATSERRKQPQHF
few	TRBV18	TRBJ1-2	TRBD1	TGTGCCAGCTCCCCTCCGGGACAGGGATTCTATGGCTACACCTTC	CASSPPGQGFYGYTF
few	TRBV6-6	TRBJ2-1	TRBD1	TGTGCCAGCAGTTCCGGGACAGGGGGAAATGAGCAGTTCTTC	CASSSGTGGNEQFF
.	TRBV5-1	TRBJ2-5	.	TGCGCCAGCAGCTTGGGTAGCACGGGGTGGGAGACCCAGTACTTC	CASSLGSTGWETQYF
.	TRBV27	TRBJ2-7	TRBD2	TGTGCCAGCAGCCCCCTAGCGGGAGAACAGATCGAGCAGTACTTC	CASSPLAGEQIEQYF
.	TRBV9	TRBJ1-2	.	TGTGCCAGCAGCGTAGACTCTAACTATGGCTACACCTTC	CASSVDSNYGYTF
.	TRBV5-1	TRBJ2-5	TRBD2	TGCGCCAGCAGCTTAGCCGGGACTAGCGGGGAGACCCAGTACTTC	CASSLAGTSGETQYF
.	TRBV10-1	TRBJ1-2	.	TGCGCCAGCCCGAGGGGTCGGGGGGGGTGTGCGAACTATGGCTACACCTTC	CASPRGRGGCANYGYTF
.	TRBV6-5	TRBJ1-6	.	TGTGCCAGCAGTAAACAGGGCAGGGCTAGTTCACCCCTCCACTTT	CASSKQGRASSPLHF
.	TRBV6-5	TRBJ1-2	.	TGTGCCAGCAGTTATAACAGGGTTGGCTACACCTTC	CASSYNRVGYTF
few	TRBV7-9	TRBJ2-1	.	TGTGCCAGCACAATTCTAGCGACTGCCTACAATGAGCAGTTCTTC	CASTILATAYNEQFF
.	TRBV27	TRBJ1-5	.	TGTGCCAGCAGTTTAAATTACGGGAGCAATCAGCCCCAGCATTTT	CASSLNYGSNQPQHF
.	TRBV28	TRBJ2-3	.	TGTGCCAGCAGTTCCCAGGATACGCAGTATTTT	CASSSQDTQYF
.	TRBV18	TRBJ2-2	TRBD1	TGTGCCAGCTCACCACTCCCCGTGGGACAGCCGTACACCGGGGAGCTGTTTTTT	CASSPLPVGQPYTGELFF
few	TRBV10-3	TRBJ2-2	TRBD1	TGTGCCATCACTCCGGGACAGGGGACCGCCGGGGAGCTGTTTTTT	CAITPGQGTAGELFF
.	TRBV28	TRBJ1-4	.	TGTGCCAGCAGCGTTATAGGGGCCCAGGATGAAAAACTGTTTTTT	CASSVIGAQDEKLFF